The 21 T cell receptor beta chains below were found in one sample sequenced in a study of Ad26.COV2.S vaccination and SARS-CoV-2 variants. TCRdb's table, derived via immunoSEQ multiplex PCR, lists solely in-frame clones and lacks some. The profile covers some 190,000 clones, with 70% to 90% appearing a single time and 5.5% to 6% taken by the ten largest. The sample was peripheral blood, taken after recovery from COVID-19. The receptors come from a human donor who had recovered from COVID-19.

The chain recombines TRBV18 with TRBJ1-4; no clear D. CDR3 length: 13 residues. V dropped 3 bases and J dropped 6 bases, with 8 bases sitting between them. Germline V gene sequence: CDR1 KGHSH, CDR2 LQKENI. CDR3 bases: TGTGCCAGCTCACCCCCAGGTGATGAAAAACTGTTTTTT. This translates into CASSPPGDEKLFF.

This clone was picked up one time. The chain employs TRBV11-2 and TRBJ1-2; no clear D gene. This CDR3 comprises 17 residues. Germline CDR1 SGHAT, CDR2 FQNNGV. Trimming removed 0 bases from V and 8 bases from J, with 22 bases in between. CDR3 sequence: CASSLDWASVPFGGYTF. The CDR3 region has the DNA TGTGCCAGCAGCTTAGATTGGGCGTCAGTCCCTTTCGGGGGCTACACCTTC.

This clone was counted a few times. The chain is built from TRBV3-1 (or the pseudogene TRBV3-2) and TRBJ1-3; D ambiguous. The CDR3 sequence is 14 residues long. Looked up from germline, CDR1 is LGHDT and CDR2 is YNNKEL (reference sequence). V was clipped by 5 bases and J by 0 bases, with 8 bases between them. This CDR3 is CASSRASSGNTIYF. The CDR3 DNA sequence: TGTGCCAGCAGCAGGGCTTCCTCTGGAAACACCATATATTTT.

The rearrangement joins TRBV7-9 to TRBJ2-1; possible D gene TRBD1, 6 bases. Trimming removed 2 bases from V and 5 bases from J, with 10 bases in between. Germline lookup yields CDR1 SEHNR and CDR2 FQNEAQ (reference sequence). The CDR3 has 14 amino acids. CDR3 bases: TGTGCCAGCAGCTTACTAGGGGGTAACAATGAGCAGTTCTTC. Its protein product is CASSLLGGNNEQFF.

The chain links TRBV19 to TRBJ1-5; a possible D gene is TRBD1 (5 bases). Germline V gene lookup returns CDR1 LNHDA and CDR2 SQIVND (reference sequence). CDR3 length: 13 residues. The CDR3 reads CAGTSHSNQPQHF. The CDR3 coding sequence is TGTGCGGGGACGAGCCATAGCAATCAGCCCCAGCATTTT.

The V call is TRBV5-1, the J call TRBJ2-1; a possible D gene is TRBD2 (5 bases). The V and J ends lost 1 base and 9 bases respectively, with 20 bases between them. Germline V CDR1 and CDR2: SGHRS, YFSETQ. The CDR3 totals 16 residues. CDR3 in amino acids: CASSLTGARRWGEQFF. The CDR3 bases are TGCGCCAGCAGCTTGACTGGCGCGAGGAGGTGGGGTGAGCAGTTCTTC. Using reference TRBV5-1 and TRBJ2-1 for the parts outside the CDR3, the full variable domain is KAGVTQTPRYLIKTRGQQVTLSCSPISGHRSVSWYQQTPGQGLQFLFEYFSETQRNKGNFPGRFSGRQFSNSRSEMNVSTLELGDSALYLCASSLTGARRWGEQFFGPGTRLTVL.

The chain uses TRBV4-2 and TRBJ2-7, with 8 bases lining up with TRBD2. CDR1 LGHNA and CDR2 YNFKEQ come from the germline V gene. The CDR3 has 15 residues. With 0 bases clipped from V and 6 bases from J, the junction kept 7 bases outside the gene matches. This CDR3 reads CASSQEVRGGTEQYF. CDR3 coding DNA: TGTGCCAGCAGCCAAGAAGTCCGGGGGGGAACCGAGCAGTACTTC.

V is TRBV4-2 and J is TRBJ1-1, with D perhaps matching TRBD1 (6 bases). The CDR3 loop spans 16 amino acids. In germline, CDR1 is LGHNA, CDR2 YNFKEQ. The germline V and J ends were trimmed by 6 bases and 1 base, with 18 bases remaining between them. CDR3 in DNA: TGTGCCAGCAGTTACAGCGGGGGGACACAGAACACTGAAGCTTTCTTT. It translates to CASSYSGGTQNTEAFF.

The chain recombines TRBV2 with TRBJ1-1; 10 nucleotides match TRBD1. V was clipped by 5 bases and J by 4 bases; unmatched bases: 13. This CDR3 has 17 amino acids. The germline CDR1 and CDR2 sequences are SNHLY and FYNNEI. CDR3 loop: CASSPGQGYPLSTEAFF. CDR3 DNA: TGTGCCAGCAGTCCGGGACAGGGGTACCCGCTGAGCACTGAAGCTTTCTTT.

The chain uses TRBV7-6 and TRBJ2-5; the D gene is possibly TRBD2 (7 bases). The V end was cut by 1 base, the J end by 2 bases, with 11 bases between. The CDR3 totals 15 residues. Germline-derived CDR1 and CDR2 are SGHVS and FNYEAQ. The CDR3 sequence is CASSLGGGPQETQYF. For the CDR3, the DNA is TGTGCCAGCAGCTTAGGGGGGGGCCCACAAGAGACCCAGTACTTC.

This chain links TRBV2 with TRBJ1-3; no clear D gene. The ends were cut back, 4 bases at V and 2 bases at J, with 12 bases in the middle. The CDR3 runs 15 residues. Germline V gene data show CDR1 as SNHLY and CDR2 as FYNNEI. The DNA for the CDR3 is TGTGCCAGCAGTGTAGATTGGGGAGCTGGAAACACCATATATTTT. The encoded protein is CASSVDWGAGNTIYF.

This chain connects TRBV9 to TRBJ2-1, with D unresolved. The CDR3 extends over 14 amino acids. Germline V gives CDR1 SGDLS, CDR2 YYNGEE. V lost 0 bases and J 4 bases, leaving 8 bases between the germline ends. Here the CDR3 reads CASSVALGYNEQFF. The CDR3 bases are TGTGCCAGCAGCGTAGCTCTCGGGTACAATGAGCAGTTCTTC.

Remarks on this clone: The same CDR3 arises from other DNA sequences in this sample as well. The rearrangement joins TRBV6-5 to TRBJ1-1; D not resolved. This CDR3 comprises 11 residues. Trimming shortened V by 7 bases and J by 2 bases, and 5 bases separated the two germline ends. Germline V gene lookup returns CDR1 MNHEY and CDR2 SVGAGI. In nucleotides, the CDR3 is TGTGCCAGCACCTCAAACACTGAAGCTTTCTTT. Translation: CASTSNTEAFF.

The chain recombines TRBV29-1 with TRBJ2-5; D is possibly TRBD2 (5 bases). Germline CDR1 SQVTM, CDR2 ANQGSEA. Trimming shortened V by 7 bases and J by 4 bases, and 13 bases separated the two germline ends. The CDR3 is 12 amino acids. This CDR3 is CSADFGRETQYF. CDR3 sequence (DNA): TGCAGCGCGGACTTTGGGAGAGAGACCCAGTACTTC.

The chain couples TRBV5-4 to TRBJ2-2; maybe TRBD1 (6 bases). The CDR3 spans 16 residues. Trimming took off 5 bases at V and 2 bases at J, with 16 bases between the two ends. Germline CDR1 reads SGHNT; CDR2 reads YYREEE (reference sequence). CDR3 DNA: TGTGCCAGCAGTTCCGACCCGGGACATAACACCGGGGAGCTGTTTTTT. Translation: CASSSDPGHNTGELFF.

This rearrangement joins TRBV14 to TRBJ1-1; D unclear. Germline CDR1 and CDR2: SGHDN and FVKESK. V was shortened by 2 bases and J by 4 bases, with 5 bases between the two germline ends. The CDR3 is 12 amino acids. The CDR3 DNA reads as TGTGCCAGCAGCCAAATGGGCACTGAAGCTTTCTTT. Translated: CASSQMGTEAFF.

The chain couples TRBV25-1 to TRBJ1-4; D is possibly TRBD1 (6 bases). The germline V and J ends were trimmed by 0 bases and 5 bases, with 19 bases remaining between them. This CDR3 comprises 18 residues. Germline V gene sequence: CDR1 MGHDK, CDR2 SYGVNS. CDR3 nucleotides: TGTGCCAGCAGTGAATATTTCGGGGGGCCCGCCCTCAATGAAAAACTGTTTTTT. This codes for CASSEYFGGPALNEKLFF.

This chain links TRBV4-2 with TRBJ2-3; the D gene could be TRBD1 or TRBD2 (5 bases each). CDR3 size: 15 residues. Germline CDR1 and CDR2: LGHNA and YNFKEQ. V was clipped by 0 bases and J by 3 bases, with 10 bases between them. Written as DNA, the CDR3 is TGTGCCAGCAGCCAAGAGGCGTGGGGGACAGATACGCAGTATTTT. Amino acid sequence: CASSQEAWGTDTQYF.

V is TRBV6-5 and J is TRBJ2-1; TRBD2 matches 8 bases. Germline V gene data show CDR1 as MNHEY and CDR2 as SVGAGI. The CDR3 consists of 14 residues. V dropped 5 bases and J dropped 7; count of bases not matched to a gene: 7. The CDR3 sequence is CASSRAGVWNEQFF. In DNA form, the CDR3 reads TGTGCCAGCAGTCGAGCGGGGGTTTGGAATGAGCAGTTCTTC.

The chain recombines TRBV4-2 with TRBJ2-2, with 8 nucleotides matching TRBD1. Per the germline V gene, CDR1 is LGHNA and CDR2 is YNFKEQ. The CDR3 is made up of 15 amino acids. J gave up 7 bases and V 3 bases, and 7 bases lay outside the gene matches. CDR3 nucleotide sequence: TGTGCCAGCAGCCACCCCGGGACAGGAAGCGGGGAGCTGTTTTTT. Its translation: CASSHPGTGSGELFF.

J is TRBJ2-5 and V is TRBV11-2, with D possibly TRBD1 on 6 matching bases. Germline V gives CDR1 SGHAT, CDR2 FQNNGV. Trimming left V 5 bases short and J 7 bases short, with 17 bases between. The CDR3 spans 14 residues. In DNA form, the CDR3 reads TGTGCCAGCAGCCCAGACAGGTTTTGGGGGACCCAGTACTTC. This gives the protein CASSPDRFWGTQYF.